This T cell receptor (beta chain) is from a study of cytomegalovirus exposure and HLA in healthy donors. Per germline, CDR1 MNHEY and CDR2 SMNVEV (reference sequence). Deletions cut 2 bases from V and 4 bases from J, with 11 bases between. There are 14 residues in the CDR3. In the PCR, 60 Vbeta and 13 Jbeta primers were used. Sequenced by immunoSEQ multiplex PCR; TCRdb stores in-frame clones only, minus some. The repertoire holds roughly 60,000 clones, with approximately 80% as singletons. Study results and limitations: Evidence from a later analysis indicated that most CMV-associated TCR beta chains looked HLA-restricted.

This clone was picked up one time. Its matching antigen is unknown. Sequenced input: PBMCs. This receptor was identified in a female donor in good health and CMV-seronegative. The chain combines TRBV27 with TRBJ1-1; D remains ambiguous. CDR3 loop: CASSLGVRGTEAFF. CDR3 DNA sequence: TGTGCCAGCAGTTTAGGGGTGCGGGGCACTGAAGCTTTCTTT.